This section outlines one TCR beta chain sequence together with its context. In the authors' workflow: Using reference gene primer amplification, nucleated cell counts were estimated. Data came from immunoSEQ multiplex PCR; TCRdb stores just in-frame clones and leaves some out. V, J and clone size are taken as reported in that table, and D and trimming were inferred from the DNA itself. Among a few hundred thousand clones listed, approximately 82% were seen once. These data come from a study of blood T cell repertoires in COVID-19. Germline V gives CDR1 ENHRY, CDR2 SYGVKD. The CDR3 totals 14 residues. Germline trimming cut 6 bases from V and 3 bases from J; bases unmatched to any gene: 3.

The chain combines TRBV10-3 with TRBJ2-2; TRBD1 matches 8 bases. The sample consisted of peripheral blood. The origin of this receptor is a woman between 35 and 50 years old who had recovered from COVID-19. The CDR3 coding sequence is TGTGCCATCAGCAGGGGGCAGGACACCGGGGAGCTGTTTTTT. It is translated as CAISRGQDTGELFF.